This TCR beta chain was sequenced for a study of cytomegalovirus exposure and HLA in healthy donors. General study points: The later analysis indicated that the majority of CMV-associated TCR beta chains appeared HLA-restricted. With DRB1 most and HLA-C fewest, TCR association rates differed between HLA loci in a later analysis.

Of note for this clone: Its target is unknown.

PCR was performed using 60 Vbeta and 13 Jbeta primers. Clones were read by immunoSEQ multiplex PCR, and TCRdb kept only the in-frame ones, dropping some. The data contain approximately 170,000 clones, about 76% of them singletons. Trimming took off 4 bases at V and 2 bases at J, with 8 bases between the two ends. The germline V gene encodes CDR1 MNHNS and CDR2 SASEGT. CDR3 length: 13 residues. The sequence was collected from a woman aged 40 to 55 in good health and CMV-seropositive. The chain has TRBV6-1 and TRBJ1-1; D gene ambiguous. The sample consisted of PBMCs. The CDR3 reads CASSGTVNTEAFF. The CDR3 DNA is TGTGCCAGCAGTGGAACGGTTAACACTGAAGCTTTCTTT.